Following are 4 T cell receptor beta chains from one sample sequenced in a study. In TCRdb, the 5' RACE reads were re-called with MiXCR into one record per CDR3 protein. The data contain about 32,000 distinct CDR3 sequences, roughly a quarter of them singletons. The sequenced sample consisted of memory CD4+ T cells sorted from blood. Subset given: memory CD4+ T cells, CD4+CD45RO+CD25-. These receptors were obtained from a female donor with breast cancer.

This clonotype was detected a few times. The chain recombines TRBV7-2 with TRBJ2-1, with 10 bases aligning to TRBD2. The junction had 6 bases not matched to a gene; V was cut back by 1 base and J by 9 bases. The germline CDR1 and CDR2 sequences are SGHTA and FQGNSA. This CDR3 has 15 amino acids. As DNA, the CDR3 is TGTGCCAGCAGCTTAGTAGCGGGAGGAAACATTGAGCAGTTCTTC. Its protein product is CASSLVAGGNIEQFF.

This clonotype was found a few times. The chain uses TRBV27 and TRBJ2-7; D is possibly TRBD1 or TRBD2 (6 bases each). V gave up 2 bases and J gave up 6 bases, with 8 bases separating them. The CDR3 is 12 amino acids. CDR1 is MNHEY, CDR2 SMNVEV, per germline (reference sequence). The CDR3 DNA reads TGTGCCAGCAGTTTAAGGGGGGCCGAGCAGTACTTC. This translates into CASSLRGAEQYF.

This clonotype came up a few times. V usage is TRBV6-2 or TRBV6-3 and J usage is TRBJ1-1; D gene uncertain. The V end was cut by 6 bases, the J end by 6 bases, with 11 bases between. Germline V lookup: CDR1 MNHEY, CDR2 SVGEGT. CDR3 length: 12 residues. CDR3 sequence (DNA): TGTGCCAGCAGAGACCCCAACTCTGAAGCTTTCTTT. Protein: CASRDPNSEAFF.

Of note for this clonotype: Since a much larger clone is just one base distant, this may be a read error. V and J are TRBV6-2 or TRBV6-3 and TRBJ1-5, with a weak D call TRBD1 (5 bases). From germline, CDR1 is MNHEY and CDR2 SVGEGT. V gave up 5 bases and J gave up 9 bases, with 20 bases separating them. The CDR3 has 15 residues. CDR3 nucleotides: TGTGCCAGCAGTCCCCCTCTGCAGGGCCAAATGCCCCAGCATTTT. This translates into CASSPPLQGQMPQHF.